This T cell receptor beta chain was sequenced during a study of vaccination effects on CD4 cells after COVID-19. To note about this clone: As yet, its antigen is unknown.

Assay used: immunoSEQ multiplex PCR; TCRdb lists only in-frame clones, some missing. In the table there are about 46,000 clones, approximately 81% of which are singletons. Following culture for approximately ten days, CD4+ T cells were isolated. The germline CDR1 and CDR2 sequences are SGHDN and FVKESK. The CDR3 length is 16 residues. The trim removed 4 bases at V and 8 bases at J, leaving 11 bases unmatched. The sample was CD4+ T cells from PBMCs cultured without peptide, taken before COVID-19 vaccination. The TCR comes from a human donor who had a prior SARS-CoV-2 infection. The chain carries TRBV14 and TRBJ2-1; the match to TRBD1 covers 10 bases. The CDR3 sequence is CASSPPRDRGRDEQFF. Here the CDR3 DNA reads TGTGCCAGCAGCCCACCTCGGGACAGGGGACGGGATGAGCAGTTCTTC.